The 13 T cell receptor beta chains reported below all come from one sample, sequenced in a study of T cells in Graves' hyperthyroidism and ophthalmopathy. Researchers took RNA transcripts and amplified the TCR beta CDR3 regions from them. A set of HTBI primers served as the primers for a first-round RT-PCR of the TCR CDR3. TCRdb re-derived calls from the multiplex PCR reads in MiXCR, one entry per CDR3 protein. The sample contains about 160,000 distinct CDR3 sequences, around 8.9% of which appear only once. The sequencing input was blood. These TCRs come from a woman in her late teens or twenties with Graves' hyperthyroidism that later progressed to Graves' ophthalmopathy.

This clonotype occurred many times. The chain recombines TRBV5-5 with TRBJ2-6; D might be TRBD2 (6 bases). The CDR3 extends over 16 amino acids. The V and J ends lost 0 bases and 2 bases respectively, with 9 bases between them. Germline values: CDR1 SGHKS, CDR2 YYEKEE (reference sequence). The CDR3 DNA is TGTGCCAGCAGCTTGGTTGGCGGGGCTGGGGCCAACGTCCTGACTTTC. It codes for CASSLVGGAGANVLTF. The whole variable domain, filled in from reference TRBV5-5 and TRBJ2-6, reads DAGVTQSPTHLIKTRGQQVTLRCSPISGHKSVSWYQQVLGQGPQFIFQYYEKEERGRGNFPDRFSARQFPNYSSELNVNALLLGDSALYLCASSLVGGAGANVLTFGAGSRLTVL.

Ten or more counts support this clonotype. The genes are TRBV2 and TRBJ2-3; 11 positions agree with TRBD2. The germline V gene encodes CDR1 SNHLY and CDR2 FYNNEI. This CDR3 is built from 16 residues. V gave up 6 bases and J gave up 0 bases; unmatched junction bases: 5. This chain's CDR3 is CASRGGTSGSTDTQYF. The CDR3 DNA follows: TGTGCCAGCAGGGGAGGGACTAGCGGTAGCACAGATACGCAGTATTTT.

V gene TRBV20-1 combines with J gene TRBJ2-1; D gene unclear. The CDR3 is made up of 12 amino acids. The germline V gene encodes CDR1 DFQATT and CDR2 SNEGSKA (reference sequence). The V gene lost 3 bases and the J gene lost 0 bases, with 3 bases spanning the gap. The CDR3 DNA sequence: TGCAGTGCTAGCGGCTCCTACAATGAGCAGTTCTTC. This encodes CSASGSYNEQFF.

In its sample, this clonotype was seen many times. The chain links TRBV4-1 to TRBJ2-2; weak D call: TRBD1 (5 bases). CDR3 length equals 17 residues. The germline V gene encodes CDR1 MGHRA and CDR2 YSYEKL. Trimming removed 1 base at V and 2 bases at J, with 14 bases between. DNA for the CDR3: TGCGCCAGCAGCCAAGGCCTGACAAGGGGTAACACCGGGGAGCTGTTTTTT. It yields the protein CASSQGLTRGNTGELFF.

This clonotype was counted many times. This chain connects TRBV7-9 to TRBJ2-1, with TRBD2 matching 10 bases. The CDR3 spans 15 residues. The V and J ends lost 4 bases and 2 bases, in that order; junction bases with no gene match: 2. Per germline, CDR1 SEHNR and CDR2 FQNEAQ (reference sequence). CDR3 DNA: TGTGCCAGCAGCTCTAGCGGGAGTACCTACAATGAGCAGTTCTTC. This gives the protein CASSSSGSTYNEQFF. The full variable domain, in which reference TRBV7-9 and TRBJ2-1 provide the parts outside the CDR3, is DTGVSQNPRHKITKRGQNVTFRCDPISEHNRLYWYRQTLGQGPEFLTYFQNEAQLEKSRLLSDRFSAERPKGSFSTLEIQRTEQGDSAMYLCASSSSGSTYNEQFFGPGTRLTVL.

V and J are TRBV20-1 and TRBJ2-7; TRBD1 matches at 7 bases. V shed 0 bases and J 1 base; nucleotides not matched to a gene: 6. The germline V gene encodes CDR1 DFQATT and CDR2 SNEGSKA (reference sequence). The CDR3 loop spans 15 amino acids. CDR3 loop: CSAREDRLSSYEQYF. The CDR3 nucleotides read TGCAGTGCTAGAGAGGACAGGTTGTCTTCCTACGAGCAGTACTTC.

This clonotype was detected ten times or more. The chain carries TRBV29-1 and TRBJ2-7, with D possibly TRBD1 on 6 matching bases. Germline CDR1 reads SQVTM; CDR2 reads ANQGSEA. V shed 4 bases and J shed 4 bases, with 17 bases lying between them. The CDR3 runs 14 residues. Here the CDR3 reads CSVAGQGPPYEQYF. In nucleotides, the CDR3 is TGCAGCGTTGCCGGCCAGGGGCCCCCATACGAGCAGTACTTC.

With respect to this clonotype: Being one base from a much bigger clone, this may be a read error. The chain carries TRBV12-3 or TRBV12-4 and TRBJ2-1; no definite D call. The V and J ends lost 3 bases and 4 bases respectively, with 13 bases between them. This CDR3 is 15 amino acids long. In DNA form, the CDR3 reads TGTGCCAGCAGTTTTTCAGAACGCCTGTACAATGAGCAGTTCTTC. As protein: CASSFSERLYNEQFF.

This clonotype was recorded many times. The chain uses TRBV14 and TRBJ2-1; 12 bases map to TRBD2. Germline-derived CDR1 and CDR2 are SGHDN and FVKESK. The CDR3 covers 18 residues. The V and J ends lost 3 bases and 0 bases, in that order; junction bases with no gene match: 6. In nucleotides, the CDR3 is TGTGCCAGCAGCCAGTGGACTAGCGGGGTAAGCTCCTACAATGAGCAGTTCTTC. The encoded protein is CASSQWTSGVSSYNEQFF.

This clonotype was detected many times. The V call is TRBV7-9, the J call TRBJ2-2; 9 bases are shared with TRBD1. The CDR3 spans 16 residues. The trim removed 4 bases at V and 4 bases at J, leaving 7 bases unmatched. Germline values: CDR1 SEHNR, CDR2 FQNEAQ (reference sequence). The CDR3 spells CASSYGWTGVTGELFF. The CDR3 nucleotides are TGTGCCAGCAGCTACGGATGGACAGGGGTCACCGGGGAGCTGTTTTTT.

This clonotype was seen a handful of times. The V gene is TRBV4-2, the J gene TRBJ1-3; 11 bases match TRBD1. This CDR3 comprises 16 residues. CDR1 LGHNA and CDR2 YNFKEQ come from the germline V gene. V dropped 3 bases and J dropped 0; count of bases not matched to a gene: 1. Written as DNA, the CDR3 is TGTGCCAGCAGCCAGGGACAGGGGGACTCTGGAAACACCATATATTTT. It encodes CASSQGQGDSGNTIYF.

This clonotype was seen repeatedly, ten times or more. The chain recombines TRBV28 with TRBJ1-2, with D tentatively TRBD1 (5 bases). The germline CDR1 and CDR2 sequences are MDHEN and SYDVKM. The CDR3 totals 13 residues. V lost 4 bases and J 6 bases, leaving 12 bases between the germline ends. The DNA for the CDR3 is TGTGCCAGCAGTTCCGGGACTTGGGATGGCTACACCTTC. The encoded protein is CASSSGTWDGYTF.

This clonotype was recorded many times. The chain has TRBV6-1 and TRBJ2-3; D perhaps matches TRBD1 (6 bases). Germline V gene lookup returns CDR1 MNHNS and CDR2 SASEGT. This CDR3 contains 16 residues. V gave up 5 bases and J gave up 4 bases, with 19 bases separating them. CDR3 DNA: TGTGCCAGCAGTCGGTCACAGGGTCGGGTCGCAGATACGCAGTATTTT. Translation gives CASSRSQGRVADTQYF.